This T cell receptor (beta chain) was sequenced during a study of T cells in Graves' hyperthyroidism and ophthalmopathy. Study results and limitations: The blood repertoire included most of the expanded thyroid clonotypes above 0.001.

Remarks on this clonotype: No antigen is known for it.

Germline V gene sequence: CDR1 LNHNV, CDR2 YYDKDF (reference sequence). Trimming removed 5 bases from V and 5 bases from J; junction bases left unmatched: 10. This CDR3 contains 17 residues. For ophthalmopathy patients, the Clinical Activity Score was at least 3 and the NOSPECS grade at least 4; duration was under 3 months. The study excluded patients with uncontrolled infection, other autoimmune disease, pregnancy or lactation. Each diagnosis drew on symptoms, thyroxine, TRAb, thyroid ultrasound and orbital computed tomography findings. TCR beta CDR3 regions were amplified from RNA. RT-PCR in the first round (using the HTBI primer set) targeted the TCR CDR3. Using its own MiXCR run on the multiplex PCR reads, TCRdb lists one record per CDR3 protein. Of some 500,000 distinct CDR3 sequences in the sample, around 16% were seen once.

The TCR comes from a woman aged 25 to 39 with Graves' ophthalmopathy. The rearrangement joins TRBV15 to TRBJ2-5; 14 bases match TRBD2. Specimen: blood. CDR3 amino acids: CATSAMGLAGVEETQYF. Here the CDR3 DNA reads TGTGCCACCAGCGCTATGGGACTAGCGGGAGTGGAGGAGACCCAGTACTTC.